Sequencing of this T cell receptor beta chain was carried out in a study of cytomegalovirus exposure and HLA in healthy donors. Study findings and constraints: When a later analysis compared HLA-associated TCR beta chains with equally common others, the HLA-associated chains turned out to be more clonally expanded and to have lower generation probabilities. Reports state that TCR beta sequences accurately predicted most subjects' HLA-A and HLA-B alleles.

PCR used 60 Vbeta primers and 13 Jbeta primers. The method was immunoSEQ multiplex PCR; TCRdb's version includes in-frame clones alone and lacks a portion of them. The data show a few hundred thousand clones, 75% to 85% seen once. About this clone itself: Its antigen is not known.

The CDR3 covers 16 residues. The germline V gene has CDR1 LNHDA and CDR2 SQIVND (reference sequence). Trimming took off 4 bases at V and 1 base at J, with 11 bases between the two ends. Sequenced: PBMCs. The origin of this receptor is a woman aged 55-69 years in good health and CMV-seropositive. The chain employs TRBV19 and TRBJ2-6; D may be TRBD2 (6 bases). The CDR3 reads CASSKNGRSGANVLTF. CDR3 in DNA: TGTGCCAGTAGTAAAAATGGGAGGTCTGGGGCCAACGTCCTGACTTTC.